These 20 T cell receptor beta chains share one sample of origin, sequenced in a study of spatial heterogeneity in lung cancer (dated by TCRdb to about 2019). This specimen's time point label, interpreted: sample taken at primary tumor resection. No antigen has been identified for these receptors. Preparation of the library involved 5' RACE. TCRdb records NextSeq 500 as the sequencer. Using fastp at Q25 and MiXCR, TCRdb reprocessed the public reads and kept productive beta chains. Every entry covers one CDR3 protein and lists the most common genes and DNA from its rows. This sample lists 9,700 or so distinct CDR3 sequences; about 6.9% were detected once. Jointly, the top ten make up 10% of the sample. Overall study outcomes, separate from this receptor: The tumor nonsynonymous mutation count correlated with the number of expanded intratumoral alpha and beta TCRs.

The sequencing here drew on lung tumor tissue, taken at surgery. All receptors come from a male donor with early-stage non-small cell lung cancer.

Many counts were recorded for this clonotype. This chain uses TRBV12-3 or TRBV12-4 with TRBJ1-5; D is ambiguous. This CDR3 has 13 residues. V was cut by 6 bases and J by 1 base, with 7 bases left in between. This CDR3 is CASSLPSNQPQHF. The CDR3 nucleotides are TGTGCCAGCAGCCTACCGAGCAATCAGCCCCAGCATTTT.

This clonotype appeared many times. The gene calls are TRBV7-8 and TRBJ1-2; 8 bases map to TRBD1. The CDR3 consists of 14 residues. Germline CDR1 SGHVS, CDR2 FQNEAQ. V lost 5 bases to trimming and J lost 4 bases; unmatched junction nucleotides: 6. CDR3 DNA sequence: TGTGCCAGCAGCCCGGACAGGGCCTTCTATGGCTACACCTTC. Amino acid sequence: CASSPDRAFYGYTF. The whole variable domain, remainder taken from reference TRBV7-8 and TRBJ1-2, is GAGVSQSPRYKVAKRGQDVALRCDPISGHVSLFWYQQALGQGPEFLTYFQNEAQLDKSGLPSDRFFAERPEGSVSTLKIQRTQQEDSAVYLCASSPDRAFYGYTFGSGTRLTVV.

At least ten counts were recorded for this clonotype. The rearrangement uses TRBV7-2 and TRBJ2-6, with D perhaps matching TRBD1 (6 bases). This CDR3 spans 16 amino acids. Trimming removed 6 bases at V and 2 bases at J, with 14 bases between. Per the germline V gene, CDR1 is SGHTA and CDR2 is FQGNSA. CDR3 loop: CASRPDRSPGANVLTF. CDR3 coding DNA: TGTGCCAGCAGGCCTGACAGGTCCCCTGGGGCCAACGTCCTGACTTTC.

This clonotype was seen only once. One end of the junction fails to match germline, which may point to a read error. This chain uses TRBV3-1 with TRBJ2-6; TRBD1 matches 8 bases. The V gene's germline CDR1 is LGHDT and CDR2 YNNKEL (reference sequence). There are 18 residues in the CDR3. CDR3 region: CASSQTGAGSSWANVLTF. CDR3 nucleotides: TGTGCCAGCAGCCAGACAGGGGCTGGAAGCTCTTGGGCCAACGTCCTGACTTTT.

This clonotype was seen at least ten times. The rearrangement joins TRBV20-1 to TRBJ1-1; tentative D call: TRBD1 (5 bases). There are 15 residues in the CDR3. The V end was cut by 5 bases, the J end by 5 bases, with 21 bases between. Germline lookup yields CDR1 DFQATT and CDR2 SNEGSKA (reference sequence). The CDR3 DNA follows: TGCAGTGCTCCTAAAGGCCGGGGGAAGGGGACTGAAGCTTTCTTT. Translated, it gives CSAPKGRGKGTEAFF.

This clonotype was seen many times. The gene calls are TRBV4-2 and TRBJ1-1, with D uncertain. With 0 bases removed from V and 3 bases from J, the gap between germline ends came to 8 bases. Per the germline V gene, CDR1 is LGHNA and CDR2 is YNFKEQ. There are 14 residues in the CDR3. CDR3 residues: CASSQDGSDTEAFF. The CDR3 nucleotides read TGTGCCAGCAGCCAAGATGGCAGCGACACTGAAGCTTTCTTT.

The chain uses TRBV5-8 and TRBJ1-5, with D perhaps matching TRBD1 (5 bases). The germline V gene has CDR1 SGHTS and CDR2 YDEGEE. The ends were cut back, 1 base at V and 1 base at J, with 9 bases in the middle. The CDR3 is 15 residues long. The DNA for the CDR3 is TGTGCCAGCAGCTTGCAGGGATCAAGCAATCAGCCCCAGCATTTT. Encoded protein: CASSLQGSSNQPQHF. Full variable domain (outside the CDR3, taken from reference TRBV5-8 and TRBJ1-5): EAGVTQSPTHLIKTRGQQATLRCSPISGHTSVYWYQQALGLGLQFLLWYDEGEERNRGNFPPRFSGRQFPNYSSELNVNALELEDSALYLCASSLQGSSNQPQHFGDGTRLSIL.

This clonotype was seen many times. The rearrangement links TRBV6-5 to TRBJ2-2, with 7 positions matching TRBD1. Germline CDR1 and CDR2: MNHEY and SVGAGI. The junction had 12 bases not matched to a gene; V was cut back by 2 bases and J by 3 bases. The CDR3 sequence is 18 residues long. CDR3 sequence: CASSYKGAGAADTGELFF. The DNA for the CDR3 is TGTGCCAGCAGTTACAAGGGGGCAGGGGCCGCAGACACCGGGGAGCTGTTTTTT.

This clonotype was detected many times. The gene calls are TRBV27 and TRBJ1-5, with TRBD1 as a possible D gene (5 bases). V lost 2 bases and J lost 0, with 8 bases in between. This CDR3 contains 15 residues. Germline CDR1 reads MNHEY; CDR2 reads SMNVEV (reference sequence). CDR3 DNA: TGTGCCAGCAGTTTACGACAGAATAGCAATCAGCCCCAGCATTTT. As protein: CASSLRQNSNQPQHF.

This clonotype was seen repeatedly, ten times or more. This chain joins TRBV29-1 and TRBJ1-2; D is unresolved. The CDR3 covers 11 residues. CDR1 is SQVTM and CDR2 is ANQGSEA in the germline V gene. Trimming removed 5 bases from V and 6 bases from J, with 10 bases in between. As DNA, the CDR3 is TGCAGCGTTTTAGAACATAATGGCTACACCTTC. This gives the protein CSVLEHNGYTF.

This clonotype is judged medium-sized. The chain carries TRBV5-6 and TRBJ2-7, with a weak D call TRBD2 (5 bases). This CDR3 has 15 residues. Germline V gene data show CDR1 as SGHDT and CDR2 as YYEEEE. V lost 1 base and J lost 2, with 13 bases in between. In DNA, the CDR3 is TGTGCCAGCAGCTTGCTCAAGAGGGCGGCCTACGAGCAGTACTTC. Amino acid sequence: CASSLLKRAAYEQYF. Full variable domain (rest looked up from reference TRBV5-6 and TRBJ2-7): DAGVTQSPTHLIKTRGQQVTLRCSPKSGHDTVSWYQQALGQGPQFIFQYYEEEERQRGNFPDRFSGHQFPNYSSELNVNALLLGDSALYLCASSLLKRAAYEQYFGPGTRLTVT.

This clonotype came up many times. The chain recombines TRBV6-1 with TRBJ2-7; D is undetermined. The V gene's germline CDR1 is MNHNS and CDR2 SASEGT. The CDR3 length is 13 residues. Trimming removed 3 bases from V and 2 bases from J, with 8 bases in between. This CDR3 is CASSDQQPYEQYF. In nucleotides, the CDR3 is TGTGCCAGCAGTGACCAGCAACCCTACGAGCAGTACTTC.

This clonotype qualifies as medium-sized. At one of its ends the junction is not consistent with the germline gene, which may arise from a read error. This chain links TRBV20-1 with TRBJ1-1, with D maybe TRBD1 (5 bases). The CDR3 extends over 14 amino acids. CDR1 is DFQATT, CDR2 SNEGSKA, per germline (reference sequence). DNA of the CDR3: TGCAGTGCTGGAGAGGCAGGGAGGAACACTGAAGCTTTCTTT. Translated: CSAGEAGRNTEAFF.

There are many counts of this clonotype. The V call is TRBV4-2, the J call TRBJ2-5; D is perhaps TRBD1 or TRBD2 (5 bases each). V gave up 0 bases and J gave up 2 bases, with 13 bases separating them. CDR3 length: 16 amino acids. Germline CDR1 is LGHNA and CDR2 is YNFKEQ. The CDR3 DNA reads as TGTGCCAGCAGCCAAGAGGGGACCAGACTGCAAGAGACCCAGTACTTC. This translates into CASSQEGTRLQETQYF.

This clonotype was detected ten times or more. This rearrangement joins TRBV5-1 to TRBJ2-1; D may be TRBD1 or TRBD2 (5 bases each). The CDR3 spans 15 residues. The V end was cut by 3 bases, the J end by 4 bases, with 14 bases between. Germline CDR1 SGHRS, CDR2 YFSETQ. Written as DNA, the CDR3 is TGCGCCAGCAGCTCCCCGGGACCGGGTTACAATGAGCAGTTCTTC. Residues: CASSSPGPGYNEQFF.

Judged by abundance, this clonotype is medium-sized. This chain's CDR3 is CATSDGTGPGLGSYEQYF. CDR3 sequence (DNA): TGTGCCACCAGTGACGGGACAGGGCCGGGATTGGGTTCCTACGAGCAGTACTTC. The chain uses TRBV24-1 and TRBJ2-7; 9 positions agree with TRBD1. Germline V CDR1 and CDR2: KGHDR, SFDVKD. The CDR3 totals 18 residues. The junction had 13 bases not matched to a gene; V was cut back by 4 bases and J by 1 base.

This clonotype is medium-sized (0.01 to 0.1%) in the sample. The chain employs TRBV12-3 or TRBV12-4 and TRBJ2-1, with a weak D call TRBD2 (5 bases). Trimming cost V 4 bases and J 10 bases, with 14 bases left between them. This CDR3 has 13 residues. This CDR3 is CASSYGLGREQFF. The CDR3 DNA reads TGTGCCAGCAGTTACGGACTGGGCCGGGAGCAGTTCTTC.

There are many counts of this clonotype. Written as DNA, the CDR3 is TGTGCCAGCATTAACCGGGACAGGCCCTACGAGCAGTACTTC. It encodes CASINRDRPYEQYF. The V and J genes are TRBV12-3 or TRBV12-4 and TRBJ2-7; 8 bases map to TRBD1. V gave up 7 bases and J gave up 2 bases; unmatched junction bases: 7. This CDR3 contains 14 residues.

This clonotype is labeled medium-sized (0.01 to 0.1%). The chain carries TRBV12-3 or TRBV12-4 and TRBJ1-4; a possible D gene is TRBD1 (6 bases). The CDR3 is made up of 14 amino acids. Trimming removed 2 bases from V and 8 bases from J, with 12 bases in between. In DNA form, the CDR3 reads TGTGCCAGCAGTTTAAGGGGGTGGGGCGAAAAACTGTTTTTT. It translates to CASSLRGWGEKLFF.

The table lists this clonotype with many counts. This chain uses TRBV20-1 with TRBJ2-7; 7 nucleotides align to TRBD2. Unmatched junction bases numbered 8, after V lost 3 bases and J lost 6 bases. Germline V gene sequence: CDR1 DFQATT, CDR2 SNEGSKA (reference sequence). The CDR3 is 13 residues long. The CDR3 sequence: CSARGGRAGEQYF. In DNA form, the CDR3 reads TGCAGTGCTAGGGGCGGGAGAGCGGGCGAGCAGTACTTC.